These 32 T cell receptor beta chains were sequenced from one sample in a study of blood T cell repertoires in COVID-19. Libraries were prepared by immunoSEQ multiplex PCR; TCRdb keeps only in-frame clonotypes and omits some of them. The sample has about 250,000 clones, 88% seen once. The sequenced sample consisted of PBMCs or T cells enriched from blood (not recorded which). The receptors were sampled from a woman between 45 and 65 years old who had recovered from COVID-19.

The chain links TRBV19 to TRBJ2-7; 13 bases map to TRBD2. V shed 4 bases and J 5 bases; nucleotides not matched to a gene: 8. Germline CDR1 and CDR2: LNHDA and SQIVND (reference sequence). CDR3 size: 16 residues. The CDR3 DNA reads as TGTGCCAGTAGTAAACGGACTAGCGGGAGTTACAACGAGCAGTACTTC. As protein: CASSKRTSGSYNEQYF.

In this sample, this clone turned up once. This rearrangement joins TRBV19 to TRBJ2-7; TRBD2 matches at 11 bases. The CDR3 totals 16 residues. Trimming took 4 bases from V and 2 from J; bases not matched to a gene: 7. Germline V gene lookup returns CDR1 LNHDA and CDR2 SQIVND (reference sequence). The CDR3 loop is CASSSPGTSGPYEQYF. The DNA for the CDR3 is TGTGCCAGTAGTAGCCCCGGGACTAGCGGACCCTACGAGCAGTACTTC. The variable domain in full, with the rest retrieved from reference TRBV19 and TRBJ2-7, is DGGITQSPKYLFRKEGQNVTLSCEQNLNHDAMYWYRQDPGQGLRLIYYSQIVNDFQKGDIAEGYSVSREKKESFPLTVTSAQKNPTAFYLCASSSPGTSGPYEQYFGPGTRLTVT.

The chain links TRBV6-4 to TRBJ2-1, with TRBD1 matching 9 bases. J lost 9 bases, V lost 5 bases, and 8 bases had no gene match. CDR3 length: 14 amino acids. Germline-derived CDR1 and CDR2 are MRHNA and SNTAGT. Written as DNA, the CDR3 is TGTGCCAGCAGTTCGTTGGACAGGGGTTCTGAGCAGTTCTTC. This codes for CASSSLDRGSEQFF.

This chain connects TRBV24-1 to TRBJ2-2; maybe TRBD1 (5 bases). The CDR3 consists of 18 residues. Germline V gene lookup returns CDR1 KGHDR and CDR2 SFDVKD. V was clipped by 1 base and J by 2 bases, with 16 bases between them. CDR3 in DNA: TGTGCCACCAGTGATTTAATATTCGGCCAGGGTAACACCGGGGAGCTGTTTTTT. As protein: CATSDLIFGQGNTGELFF.

The chain uses TRBV28 and TRBJ1-5; 7 nucleotides agree with TRBD1. The germline V gene encodes CDR1 MDHEN and CDR2 SYDVKM. The J segment lost 3 bases and the V segment lost 7 bases, leaving 12 bases of the junction unmatched. The CDR3 sequence is 16 residues long. The CDR3 nucleotides are TGTGCCAGCACCGGAGGGGGCGCGGGCCTCAATCAGCCCCAGCATTTT. Protein: CASTGGGAGLNQPQHF.

The chain is built from TRBV9 and TRBJ2-3, with 7 bases lining up with TRBD2. The ends lost 1 base at V and 3 bases at J; junction bases unmatched: 5. Germline lookup yields CDR1 SGDLS and CDR2 YYNGEE. The CDR3 covers 15 residues. The CDR3 sequence is CASSVTGTITDTQYF. Written as DNA, the CDR3 is TGTGCCAGCAGCGTAACCGGGACTATAACAGATACGCAGTATTTT.

This clone was detected a few times. J is TRBJ2-2 and V is TRBV11-2, with 9 bases matching TRBD2. The CDR3 runs 16 residues. Looked up from germline, CDR1 is SGHAT and CDR2 is FQNNGV. The J segment lost 5 bases and the V segment lost 6 bases, leaving 10 bases of the junction unmatched. This chain's CDR3 is CASRTIAGDITGELFF. CDR3 nucleotide sequence: TGTGCCAGCAGAACTATAGCGGGAGATATTACCGGGGAGCTGTTTTTT.

The rearrangement links TRBV28 to TRBJ2-3; possible D gene TRBD1, 7 bases. The CDR3 consists of 15 residues. Per the germline V gene, CDR1 is MDHEN and CDR2 is SYDVKM. V lost 6 bases and J lost 0, with 13 bases in between. The CDR3 bases are TGTGCCAGCAGGCGGGGACAGTTTAGCACAGATACGCAGTATTTT. Translated, it gives CASRRGQFSTDTQYF. Combining the CDR3 with reference TRBV28 and TRBJ2-3 gives the whole variable domain DVKVTQSSRYLVKRTGEKVFLECVQDMDHENMFWYRQDPGLGLRLIYFSYDVKMKEKGDIPEGYSVSREKKERFSLILESASTNQTSMYLCASRRGQFSTDTQYFGPGTRLTVL.

The chain couples TRBV28 to TRBJ1-1; D possibly corresponds to TRBD1 (6 bases). Germline loops: CDR1 MDHEN, CDR2 SYDVKM. This CDR3 comprises 14 residues. Trimming cost V 6 bases and J 1 base, with 12 bases left between them. CDR3 nucleotides: TGTGCCAGCAGCCAGAGGACAGCGAACACTGAAGCTTTCTTT. The encoded protein is CASSQRTANTEAFF.

This clone showed up just once. J is TRBJ1-2 and V is TRBV2; possibly TRBD1 for D (6 bases). CDR3 length equals 11 residues. CDR1 is SNHLY, CDR2 FYNNEI, per germline. Trimming took off 11 bases at V and 7 bases at J, with 14 bases between the two ends. The CDR3 sequence: CAGQGFRGYTF. CDR3 bases: TGTGCCGGGCAGGGGTTTCGTGGCTACACCTTC.

This clone was picked up a small number of times. V is TRBV28 and J is TRBJ2-7; the match to TRBD1 covers 8 bases. The V gene's germline CDR1 is MDHEN and CDR2 SYDVKM. The ends lost 3 bases at V and 2 bases at J; junction bases unmatched: 6. The CDR3 totals 15 residues. The CDR3 is CASSLAGGLAYEQYF. The CDR3 nucleotides are TGTGCCAGCAGTTTGGCAGGGGGCCTCGCCTACGAGCAGTACTTC.

This rearrangement joins TRBV4-2 to TRBJ2-7; D is undetermined. The CDR3 extends over 15 amino acids. The V gene lost 1 base and the J gene lost 0 bases, with 10 bases spanning the gap. Germline CDR1 is LGHNA and CDR2 is YNFKEQ. The CDR3 DNA reads TGTGCCAGCAGCCAAGGACCAGCGTCCTCCTACGAGCAGTACTTC. It translates to CASSQGPASSYEQYF.

The chain recombines TRBV3-1 (or the pseudogene TRBV3-2) with TRBJ2-1; a possible D gene is TRBD2 (5 bases). The CDR3 loop spans 14 amino acids. The germline V gene encodes CDR1 LGHDT and CDR2 YNNKEL (reference sequence). V was shortened by 0 bases and J by 10 bases, with 13 bases between the two germline ends. The CDR3 region has the DNA TGTGCCAGCAGCCAAGATAACGCCCCGGGGGAGCAGTTCTTC. Translated: CASSQDNAPGEQFF.

This clone has more than one count but fewer than ten. J is TRBJ1-5 and V is TRBV6-2 or TRBV6-3; D might be TRBD1 (6 bases). V was trimmed by 3 bases and J by 4 bases, leaving 19 bases between them. Germline V gives CDR1 MNHEY, CDR2 SVGEGT. This CDR3 comprises 17 residues. Written as DNA, the CDR3 is TGTGCCAGCAGTTATCCCGGGGGGCCTCTGGGGAATCAGCCCCAGCATTTT. This gives the protein CASSYPGGPLGNQPQHF.

This clone has just a few counts. This chain links TRBV20-1 with TRBJ2-1, with a weak D call TRBD2 (6 bases). V was cut by 3 bases and J by 4 bases, with 13 bases left in between. Germline CDR1 and CDR2: DFQATT and SNEGSKA (reference sequence). The CDR3 sequence is 14 residues long. DNA of the CDR3: TGCAGTGCTAGTGCCGGGACTGGTTACAATGAGCAGTTCTTC. Amino acids: CSASAGTGYNEQFF.

This clone was seen more than once but under ten times. The V call is TRBV7-2, the J call TRBJ1-2; 10 bases agree with TRBD1. Germline CDR1 is SGHTA and CDR2 is FQGNSA. The CDR3 length is 16 residues. The trim removed 5 bases at V and 4 bases at J, leaving 10 bases unmatched. CDR3 DNA: TGTGCCAGCAGCACCCAGACAGGGGGCCTTAGCTATGGCTACACCTTC. It specifies CASSTQTGGLSYGYTF.

This chain links TRBV19 with TRBJ2-1; D call uncertain. This CDR3 is built from 14 residues. Germline V CDR1 and CDR2: LNHDA, SQIVND (reference sequence). Trimming cost V 6 bases and J 0 bases, with 9 bases left between them. CDR3 sequence (DNA): TGTGCCAGTAGCGACTTCGGCTCCTACAATGAGCAGTTCTTC. Residues: CASSDFGSYNEQFF.

V gene TRBV28 combines with J gene TRBJ2-1; 11 positions agree with TRBD2. Germline CDR1 MDHEN, CDR2 SYDVKM. V shed 3 bases and J 7 bases; nucleotides not matched to a gene: 11. This CDR3 has 17 amino acids. This chain's CDR3 is CASSFLSGRALRNEQFF. The DNA for the CDR3 is TGTGCCAGCAGTTTTCTTAGCGGGAGGGCCCTAAGGAATGAGCAGTTCTTC. The whole variable domain, remainder taken from reference TRBV28 and TRBJ2-1, is DVKVTQSSRYLVKRTGEKVFLECVQDMDHENMFWYRQDPGLGLRLIYFSYDVKMKEKGDIPEGYSVSREKKERFSLILESASTNQTSMYLCASSFLSGRALRNEQFFGPGTRLTVL.

This clone was seen once. The chain is built from TRBV4-2 and TRBJ1-4; D is unresolved. There are 11 residues in the CDR3. Germline V lookup: CDR1 LGHNA, CDR2 YNFKEQ. Trimming took off 6 bases at V and 4 bases at J, with 3 bases between the two ends. CDR3 DNA: TGTGCCAGCAGTCGTAATGAAAAACTGTTTTTT. Amino acid sequence: CASSRNEKLFF.

V is TRBV5-4 and J is TRBJ1-2, with TRBD1 identical over 12 bases. Germline V gene lookup returns CDR1 SGHNT and CDR2 YYREEE (reference sequence). The CDR3 totals 15 residues. V lost 4 bases to trimming and J lost 12 bases; unmatched junction nucleotides: 13. The CDR3 reads CASSLRGTGGHFDTF. The CDR3 bases are TGTGCCAGCAGCCTCCGAGGGACAGGGGGCCACTTCGACACCTTC.

V usage is TRBV6-5 and J usage is TRBJ1-6, with D possibly TRBD1 on 5 matching bases. The CDR3 is 13 residues long. From germline, CDR1 is MNHEY and CDR2 SVGAGI. The ends were cut back, 6 bases at V and 10 bases at J, with 13 bases in the middle. The CDR3 spells CASRSPGYSPLHF. The CDR3 DNA sequence: TGTGCCAGCAGATCCCCAGGGTACTCACCCCTCCACTTT.

V and J are TRBV7-2 and TRBJ1-2; D may be TRBD1 (5 bases). Germline V CDR1 and CDR2: SGHTA, FQGNSA. The CDR3 length is 13 residues. The germline V and J ends were trimmed by 6 bases and 2 bases, with 10 bases remaining between them. The CDR3 region is CASRYDRNYGYTF. The CDR3 coding sequence is TGTGCCAGCAGATATGACAGAAACTATGGCTACACCTTC.

The J gene is TRBJ1-2, the V gene TRBV30; 11 bases agree with TRBD1. The CDR3 is made up of 15 amino acids. The germline gives CDR1 GTSNPN, CDR2 SVGIG (reference sequence). The trim removed 3 bases at V and 4 bases at J, leaving 7 bases unmatched. The CDR3 here is CAWRATGTGGYGYTF. CDR3 sequence (DNA): TGTGCCTGGAGGGCTACCGGGACAGGGGGCTATGGCTACACCTTC.

The V and J genes are TRBV21-1 and TRBJ1-4. TRBV21-1 represents a pseudogene. The CDR3 length is 16 residues. The CDR3 nucleotides are TGTGCCAGCAGGGCAAAAAACGAGGCAACTAATGAAAAACTGTTTTTT. Translation gives CASRAKNEATNEKLFF.

About this clone itself: The junction shows a germline mismatch at one end, possibly a read error. In the same sample, other DNA sequences code for this CDR3. The chain combines TRBV29-1 with TRBJ2-7; D might be TRBD1 (5 bases). CDR1 is SQVTM and CDR2 is ANQGSEA in the germline V gene. The CDR3 sequence is 11 residues long. In DNA, the CDR3 is TGCAGCGTGGAAGACAGCTACGAGCAGTACTTC. This translates into CSVEDSYEQYF.

This clone was recorded once. V usage is TRBV3-1 (or the pseudogene TRBV3-2) and J usage is TRBJ1-6, with no clear D. Trimming shortened V by 3 bases and J by 0 bases, and 9 bases separated the two germline ends. The CDR3 is made up of 16 amino acids. Germline assignment: CDR1 LGHDT and CDR2 YNNKEL (reference sequence). CDR3 amino acids: CASSQSYSSYNSPLHF. The CDR3 coding sequence is TGTGCCAGCAGCCAGTCGTACTCCTCCTATAATTCACCCCTCCACTTT.

The genes are TRBV6-2 or TRBV6-3 and TRBJ2-1; D is unclear. CDR1 and CDR2 from the germline V gene are MNHEY and SVGEGT. V was shortened by 4 bases and J by 7 bases, with 8 bases between the two germline ends. This CDR3 region has 12 residues. CDR3 nucleotide sequence: TGTGCCAGCAGTTCTCTCCTAAATGAGCAGTTCTTC. It specifies CASSSLLNEQFF.

This clone was found a few times. The CDR3 nucleotides are TGCGCCAGCAGCCAACCTCCCCTGAGTCTAGCGGGAGGATCGACCGGGGAGCTGTTTTTT. Translated, it gives CASSQPPLSLAGGSTGELFF. This chain connects TRBV4-1 to TRBJ2-2, with 11 bases that match TRBD2. Germline lookup yields CDR1 MGHRA and CDR2 YSYEKL. The CDR3 consists of 20 residues. The junction had 16 bases not matched to a gene; V was cut back by 2 bases and J by 5 bases.

A single count supports this clone. This rearrangement joins TRBV7-2 to TRBJ1-2; 7 positions agree with TRBD1. V was pared by 5 bases and J by 6 bases, with 12 bases of the junction left unmatched. The CDR3 has 15 residues. Germline CDR1 reads SGHTA; CDR2 reads FQGNSA. CDR3 amino acids: CASSTHRGGADGYTF. CDR3 coding DNA: TGTGCCAGCAGCACACACAGGGGCGGCGCAGATGGCTACACCTTC.

The chain links TRBV2 to TRBJ2-1; the match to TRBD2 covers 7 bases. Germline-derived CDR1 and CDR2 are SNHLY and FYNNEI. This CDR3 comprises 13 residues. After removal of 11 bases from V and 0 bases from J, the junction contained 4 bases not matched to a gene. CDR3 nucleotide sequence: TGTGCCGGCTCTAGCGGCTCCTACAATGAGCAGTTCTTC. Its protein is CAGSSGSYNEQFF.

The chain uses TRBV5-4 and TRBJ2-1; tentative D call: TRBD2 (5 bases). Trimming removed 1 base at V and 8 bases at J, with 10 bases between. Germline loops: CDR1 SGHNT, CDR2 YYREEE (reference sequence). CDR3 length equals 13 residues. In DNA, the CDR3 is TGTGCCAGCAGCTTGAGCACGAGGGATGAGCAGTTCTTC. This encodes CASSLSTRDEQFF.

The chain recombines TRBV24-1 with TRBJ2-1; 9 bases align to TRBD2. The V gene end was trimmed by 0 bases and the J gene end by 6 bases; junction bases not matched to a gene: 5. The CDR3 totals 16 residues. The V gene's germline CDR1 is KGHDR and CDR2 SFDVKD. The DNA of the CDR3 is TGTGCCACCAGTGATTTGGGGCGGGAGGGCCTCAATGAGCAGTTCTTC. Amino acids: CATSDLGREGLNEQFF.